This T cell receptor (beta chain) was captured in a study of blood T cell repertoires in COVID-19. Study overall: Spain, Italy and the United States supplied samples that represented acute and convalescent COVID-19. In each case, the material was cDNA or gDNA derived from T cells, B-cell-depleted T cells, or PBMCs.

In the original processing: From reference gene primer amplification, estimates of nucleated cell counts were derived. Assay: immunoSEQ multiplex PCR; the TCRdb copy retains only in-frame clones and omits some. The DNA gave D and trimming, while V, J and clone size come from that table. The data hold about 150,000 clones, with 87% observed a single time. Germline CDR1 and CDR2: SGDLS and YYNGEE. The CDR3 is made up of 14 amino acids. Trimming stripped 2 bases from V and 2 bases from J, with 10 bases between. This sequence was found in a woman aged 50 to 65 with acute or convalescent COVID-19. Input material: peripheral blood. The J gene is TRBJ1-1, the V gene TRBV9; D possibly corresponds to TRBD1 (5 bases). Written as DNA, the CDR3 is TGTGCCAGCAGCGTCGACAGCTCCAACACTGAAGCTTTCTTT. Its protein is CASSVDSSNTEAFF.